This T cell receptor (beta chain) derives from a study of blood T cell repertoires in COVID-19. Study-level information: The samples span acute and convalescent COVID-19 from the United States, Italy and Spain. Sample material is recorded as cDNA or gDNA derived from T cells, B-cell-depleted T cells, or PBMCs.

V lost 2 bases, J lost 4 bases, and 2 bases lay in between. In germline, CDR1 is MGHDK, CDR2 SYGVNS. This CDR3 is built from 11 residues. The protocol was immunoSEQ multiplex PCR, while the TCRdb copy is restricted to in-frame clones and leaves out a portion. Here the sample spans about 140,000 clones, 88% being singletons. The chain combines TRBV25-1 with TRBJ1-2; D ambiguous. The receptor comes from a man aged 55 to 70 with active or convalescent COVID-19. Source material: peripheral blood. CDR3 bases: TGTGCCAGCAGTGAACTCTATGGCTACACCTTC. The encoded protein is CASSELYGYTF.